The rows below give T cell receptor beta chains drawn from one sample of a study of Ad26.COV2.S vaccination and SARS-CoV-2 variants. Sequencing was performed with immunoSEQ multiplex PCR; in TCRdb, only in-frame clones are kept and a portion is missing. The sample records 350,000 to 500,000 clones, around 90% being singletons. This specimen consisted of peripheral blood, obtained in a trial of Ad26.COV2.S vaccine versus placebo. The origin of the receptors is a person between 18 and 65 years old who received the Ad26.COV2.S COVID-19 vaccine or a placebo. Both conserved end residues are trimmed from each CDR3.

>16|TRBV11-3
ASSPGLAGGSKPGELF
>12|TRBV6-5
ASSYRGGSETQY
>13|TRBV18
ASSPRGASDNEQF
>12|TRBV7-9
ASSPTAGAYEQY
>12|TRBV7-9
ASSLWAGNTEAF
>12|TRBV28
ASRSGIFTDTQY
>10|TRBV5-1
ASSPPGETQY
>11|TRBV7-9
ASSLGGGYGYT
>13|TRBV19
ASSIGFHSTDTQY
>15|TRBV7-9
ASSLVRYREDTGELF
>14|TRBV2
ASRGSTSGRGDEQF
>18|TRBV28
ASRRLGLAGGFSGANVLT
>13|TRBV28
ASSPGSGFLYEQY
>13|TRBV14
ASSLWTGRNEKLF
>14|TRBV9
ASSPREGPLSYEQY
>14|TRBV4-2
ASSQVGAGASGELF
>10|TRBV7-9
ASRGTSDEQY
>14|TRBV3-1/TRBV3-2
ASSRNRAQGMKEQF
>13|TRBV27
ASSLNYRGTSKLF
>12|TRBV6-5
ASSTNRGSYGYT
>11|TRBV19
ASSITPNTEAF
>11|TRBV2
ASSDDKNTEAF
>9|TRBV20-1
SASRDQPQH
>10|TRBV30
AWKQEGYEQY
>14|TRBV5-8
ASSLGTGNTQETQY
>9|TRBV5-8
ASSLGTEAF
>13|TRBV19
ASSEIAGGPGEQY
>14|TRBV5-1
ASSPQDAGRTDTQY
>13|TRBV27
ASSPDMSSTYGYT
>16|TRBV28
ASSTIHFGTSGSYEQY
>9|TRBV6-5
ASTWGIEQY
>12|TRBV5-4
ASSGDFPNQPQH
>11|TRBV5-6
ASRASSTDTQY
>13|TRBV18
ASSPGTALQETQY
>15|TRBV15
ATSRLKTGTYGDGYT
>15|TRBV5-8
ASSTGLAGGGDNEQF
>13|TRBV6-5
ASRRLAGVGETQY
>12|TRBV7-3
ASSPSPSYNEQF
>13|TRBV13
ASSLKGLSSNEQF
>11|TRBV30
ALDRGRENIQY
>12|TRBV24-1
ATSDSDRVTEAF
>16|TRBV18
ASSPPAGGQGFVGELF
>14|TRBV6-2/TRBV6-3
ASSYGWLAGVNEQF
>11|TRBV27
ASRLPRGNEQF
>8|TRBV28
ASGPYGYT
>17|TRBV11-2
ASSLVALAATSSYNEQF
>11|TRBV6-2/TRBV6-3
ASSPQANNEQF
>10|TRBV6-7
ARTSYTGELF
>12|TRBV5-5
ASSLADREGGYT
>14|TRBV19
ASKGGWGLGANVLT
>12|TRBV4-3
ASSQDPGGEEQF